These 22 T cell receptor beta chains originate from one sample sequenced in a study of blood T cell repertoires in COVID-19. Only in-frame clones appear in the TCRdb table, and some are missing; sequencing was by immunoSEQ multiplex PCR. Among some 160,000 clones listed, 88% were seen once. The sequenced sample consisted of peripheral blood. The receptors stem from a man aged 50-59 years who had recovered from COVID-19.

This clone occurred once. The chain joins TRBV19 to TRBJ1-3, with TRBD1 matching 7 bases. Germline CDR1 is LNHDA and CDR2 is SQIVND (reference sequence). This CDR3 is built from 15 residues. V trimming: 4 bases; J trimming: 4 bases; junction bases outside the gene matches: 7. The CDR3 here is CASSKDRTTGNTIYF. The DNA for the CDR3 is TGTGCCAGTAGTAAGGACAGGACTACAGGAAACACCATATATTTT.

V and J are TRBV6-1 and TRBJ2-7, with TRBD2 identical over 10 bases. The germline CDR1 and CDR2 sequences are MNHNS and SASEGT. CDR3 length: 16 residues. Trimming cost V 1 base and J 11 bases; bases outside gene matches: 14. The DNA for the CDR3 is TGTGCCAGCAGTGAAGATCTAGCGGGAGCGATTGAGCTGGAGTACTTC. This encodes CASSEDLAGAIELEYF.

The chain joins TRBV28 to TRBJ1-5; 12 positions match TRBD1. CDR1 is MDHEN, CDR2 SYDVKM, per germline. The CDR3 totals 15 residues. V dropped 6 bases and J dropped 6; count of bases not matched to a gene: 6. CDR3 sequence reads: CASRGQGAKSQPQHF. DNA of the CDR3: TGTGCCAGCAGGGGACAGGGGGCTAAGAGTCAGCCCCAGCATTTT.

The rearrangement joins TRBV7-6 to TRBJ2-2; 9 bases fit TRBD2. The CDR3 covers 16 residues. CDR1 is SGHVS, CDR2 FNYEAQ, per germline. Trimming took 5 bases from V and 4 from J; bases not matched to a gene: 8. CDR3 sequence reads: CASSPFLAGRTGELFF. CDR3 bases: TGTGCCAGCAGCCCGTTTCTAGCGGGACGCACCGGGGAGCTGTTTTTT.

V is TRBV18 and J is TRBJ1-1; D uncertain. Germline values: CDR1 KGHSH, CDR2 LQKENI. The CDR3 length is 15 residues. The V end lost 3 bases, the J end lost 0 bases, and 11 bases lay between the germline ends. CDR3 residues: CASSPLRDLNTEAFF. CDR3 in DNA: TGTGCCAGCTCACCTCTCCGGGATCTGAACACTGAAGCTTTCTTT.

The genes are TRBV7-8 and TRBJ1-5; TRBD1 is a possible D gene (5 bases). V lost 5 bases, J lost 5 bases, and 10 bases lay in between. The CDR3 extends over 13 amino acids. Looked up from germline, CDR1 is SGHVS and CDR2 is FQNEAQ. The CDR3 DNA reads TGTGCCAGCAGCCAAGGCAGGGATCAGCCCCAGCATTTT. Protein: CASSQGRDQPQHF.

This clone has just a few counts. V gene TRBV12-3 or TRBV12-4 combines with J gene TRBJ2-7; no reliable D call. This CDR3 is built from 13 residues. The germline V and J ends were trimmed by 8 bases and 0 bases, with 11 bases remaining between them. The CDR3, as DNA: TGTGCCAGCCTCGGCGGATCCTCCTACGAGCAGTACTTC. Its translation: CASLGGSSYEQYF.

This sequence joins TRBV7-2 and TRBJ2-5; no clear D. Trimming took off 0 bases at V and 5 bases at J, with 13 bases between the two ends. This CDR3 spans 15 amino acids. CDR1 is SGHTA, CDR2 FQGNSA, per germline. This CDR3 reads CASSLAGSRRETQYF. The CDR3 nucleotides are TGTGCCAGCAGCTTAGCTGGGTCCCGGCGGGAGACCCAGTACTTC.

CDR3 bases: TGTGCCAGCTCACCACCGAACAGGGTCGAGCAGTACTTC. Protein: CASSPPNRVEQYF. The chain links TRBV18 to TRBJ2-7, with D tentatively TRBD1 (6 bases). This CDR3 comprises 13 residues. The germline gives CDR1 KGHSH, CDR2 LQKENI. Trimming left V 0 bases short and J 6 bases short, with 9 bases between.

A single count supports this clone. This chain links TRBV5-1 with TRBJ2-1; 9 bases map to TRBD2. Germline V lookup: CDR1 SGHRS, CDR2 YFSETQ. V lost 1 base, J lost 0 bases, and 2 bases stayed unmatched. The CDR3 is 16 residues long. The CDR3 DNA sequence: TGCGCCAGCAGCTTGTCTAGCGGGACCTCCTACAATGAGCAGTTCTTC. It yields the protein CASSLSSGTSYNEQFF. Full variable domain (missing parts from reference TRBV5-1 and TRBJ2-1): KAGVTQTPRYLIKTRGQQVTLSCSPISGHRSVSWYQQTPGQGLQFLFEYFSETQRNKGNFPGRFSGRQFSNSRSEMNVSTLELGDSALYLCASSLSSGTSYNEQFFGPGTRLTVL.

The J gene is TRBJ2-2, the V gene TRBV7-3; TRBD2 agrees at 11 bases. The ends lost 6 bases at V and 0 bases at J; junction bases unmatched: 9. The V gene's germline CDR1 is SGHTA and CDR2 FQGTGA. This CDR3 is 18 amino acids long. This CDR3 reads CASRRLAGTETNTGELFF. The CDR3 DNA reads TGTGCCAGCAGGAGACTAGCGGGGACGGAGACGAACACCGGGGAGCTGTTTTTT.

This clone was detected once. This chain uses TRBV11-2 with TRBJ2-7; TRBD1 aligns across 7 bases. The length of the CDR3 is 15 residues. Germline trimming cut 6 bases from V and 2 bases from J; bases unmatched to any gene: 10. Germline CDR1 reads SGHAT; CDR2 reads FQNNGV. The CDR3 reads CASRRTFDRAYEQYF. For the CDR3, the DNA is TGTGCCAGCAGAAGGACTTTCGACAGGGCCTACGAGCAGTACTTC.

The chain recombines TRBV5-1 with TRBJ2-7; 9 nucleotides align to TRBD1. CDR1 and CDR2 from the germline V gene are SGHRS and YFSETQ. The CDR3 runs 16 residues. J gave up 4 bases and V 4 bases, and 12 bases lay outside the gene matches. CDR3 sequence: CASSDTGGELMYEQYF. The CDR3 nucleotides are TGCGCCAGCAGCGACACAGGGGGCGAATTAATGTACGAGCAGTACTTC.

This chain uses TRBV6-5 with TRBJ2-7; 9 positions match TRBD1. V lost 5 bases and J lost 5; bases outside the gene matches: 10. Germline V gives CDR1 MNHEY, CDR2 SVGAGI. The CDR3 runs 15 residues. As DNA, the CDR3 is TGTGCCAGCAGTAGAAGCTTGGGACAGGGCCACGAGCAGTACTTC. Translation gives CASSRSLGQGHEQYF.

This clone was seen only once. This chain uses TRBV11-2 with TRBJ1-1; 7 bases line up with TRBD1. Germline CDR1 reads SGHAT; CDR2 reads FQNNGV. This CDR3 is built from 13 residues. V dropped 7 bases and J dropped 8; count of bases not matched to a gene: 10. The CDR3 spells CASTRGTDWEAFF. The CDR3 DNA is TGTGCCAGCACCCGAGGGACAGACTGGGAAGCTTTCTTT.

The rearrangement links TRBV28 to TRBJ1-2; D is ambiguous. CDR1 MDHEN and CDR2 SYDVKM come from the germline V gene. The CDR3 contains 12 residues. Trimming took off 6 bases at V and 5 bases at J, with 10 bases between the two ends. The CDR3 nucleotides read TGTGCCAGCAGGAGGGTCCAGTATGGCTACACCTTC. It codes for CASRRVQYGYTF.

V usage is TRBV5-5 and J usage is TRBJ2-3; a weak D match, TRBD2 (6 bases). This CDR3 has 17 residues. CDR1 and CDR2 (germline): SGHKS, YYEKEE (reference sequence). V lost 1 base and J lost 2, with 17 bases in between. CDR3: CASSLWESAGLTDTQYF. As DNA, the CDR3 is TGTGCCAGCAGCTTGTGGGAGTCGGCGGGACTCACAGATACGCAGTATTTT.

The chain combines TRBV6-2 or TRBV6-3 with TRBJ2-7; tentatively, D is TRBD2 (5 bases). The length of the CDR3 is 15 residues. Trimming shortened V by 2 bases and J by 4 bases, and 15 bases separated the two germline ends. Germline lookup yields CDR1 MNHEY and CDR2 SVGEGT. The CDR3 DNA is TGTGCCAGCAGTTACCCCAGAGGGTCCACATACGAGCAGTACTTC. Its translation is CASSYPRGSTYEQYF.

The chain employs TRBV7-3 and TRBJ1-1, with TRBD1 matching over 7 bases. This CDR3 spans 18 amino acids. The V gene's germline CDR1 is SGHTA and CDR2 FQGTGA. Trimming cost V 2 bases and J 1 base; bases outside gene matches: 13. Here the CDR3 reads CASSLDPTGRRRNTEAFF. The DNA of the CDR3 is TGTGCCAGCAGCTTAGACCCGACAGGGAGGAGGAGGAACACTGAAGCTTTCTTT.

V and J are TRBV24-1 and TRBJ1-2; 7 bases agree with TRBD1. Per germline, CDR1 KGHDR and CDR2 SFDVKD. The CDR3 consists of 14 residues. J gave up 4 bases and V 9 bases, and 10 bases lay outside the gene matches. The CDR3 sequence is CATQPGTDSYGYTF. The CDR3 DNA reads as TGTGCCACCCAGCCAGGGACAGACTCCTATGGCTACACCTTC.

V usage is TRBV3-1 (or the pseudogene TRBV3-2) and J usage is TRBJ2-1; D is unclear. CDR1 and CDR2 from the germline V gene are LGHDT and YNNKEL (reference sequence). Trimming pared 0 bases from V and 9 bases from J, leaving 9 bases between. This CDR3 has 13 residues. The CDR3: CASSQDPRGEQFF. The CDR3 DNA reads TGTGCCAGCAGCCAAGATCCCCGAGGTGAGCAGTTCTTC.

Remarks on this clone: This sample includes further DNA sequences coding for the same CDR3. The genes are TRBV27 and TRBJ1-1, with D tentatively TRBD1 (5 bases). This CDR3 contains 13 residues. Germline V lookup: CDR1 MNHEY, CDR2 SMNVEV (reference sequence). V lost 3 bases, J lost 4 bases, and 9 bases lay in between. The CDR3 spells CASSFPGGTEAFF. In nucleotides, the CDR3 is TGTGCCAGCAGTTTTCCCGGGGGCACTGAAGCTTTCTTT.